The 7 T cell receptor beta chains below were found in one sample sequenced in a study of OX40 agonist ivuxolimab in advanced cancers. This table comes from immunoSEQ multiplex PCR, and its TCRdb copy is limited to in-frame clones, with some not included. This table has 40,000 to 65,000 clones, 84% appearing once. The material sequenced was CD4+ or CD8+ T cells sorted from blood, taken in a trial of the OX40 agonist ivuxolimab. The receptors originated from an adult with an advanced solid tumor such as melanoma, head and neck, liver or kidney cancer.

The rearrangement links TRBV28 to TRBJ1-2, with D unresolved. Germline V CDR1 and CDR2: MDHEN, SYDVKM. Trimming shortened V by 6 bases and J by 0 bases, and 8 bases separated the two germline ends. There are 13 residues in the CDR3. The CDR3 DNA sequence: TGTGCCAGCAGCCCCGGCTCTAACTATGGCTACACCTTC. Protein product: CASSPGSNYGYTF.

The genes are TRBV28 and TRBJ1-5; D might be TRBD1 (5 bases). Trimming left V 5 bases short and J 7 bases short, with 15 bases between. CDR1 MDHEN and CDR2 SYDVKM come from the germline V gene. The CDR3 totals 14 residues. Here the CDR3 reads CASSRSGWEQPQHF. CDR3 in DNA: TGTGCCAGCAGTCGCTCAGGGTGGGAGCAGCCCCAGCATTTT.

The chain links TRBV28 to TRBJ2-7; 11 bases are a match to TRBD1. CDR3 length equals 18 residues. V lost 6 bases and J lost 2; bases outside the gene matches: 15. CDR1 is MDHEN, CDR2 SYDVKM, per germline. Here the CDR3 reads CASSPRTGGVADPYEQYF. In nucleotides, the CDR3 is TGTGCCAGCAGCCCCAGGACAGGGGGCGTAGCGGACCCCTACGAGCAGTACTTC.

The chain employs TRBV7-8 and TRBJ2-1; D uncertain. CDR3 length equals 11 residues. Between the trimmed V and J ends, which lost 5 bases and 5 bases, there was a span of 4 bases. Germline assignment: CDR1 SGHVS and CDR2 FQNEAQ. CDR3 coding DNA: TGTGCCAGCAGCCGTGACAATGAGCAGTTCTTC. Encoded protein: CASSRDNEQFF.

The genes are TRBV28 and TRBJ2-3; 10 nucleotides match TRBD2. V lost 5 bases, J lost 4 bases, and 3 bases stayed unmatched. Germline CDR1 MDHEN, CDR2 SYDVKM. CDR3 size: 14 residues. This chain's CDR3 is CASSPGLAADTQYF. CDR3 sequence (DNA): TGTGCCAGCAGTCCCGGACTAGCGGCAGATACGCAGTATTTT.

V and J are TRBV19 and TRBJ1-2, with D perhaps matching TRBD1 (5 bases). Trimming pared 8 bases from V and 4 bases from J, leaving 11 bases between. There are 12 residues in the CDR3. The germline gives CDR1 LNHDA, CDR2 SQIVND (reference sequence). The CDR3 DNA follows: TGTGCCAGTGGGCAGGGAGGCTATGGCTACACCTTC. Translation gives CASGQGGYGYTF.

The chain links TRBV7-7 to TRBJ2-7, with D possibly being TRBD1 or TRBD2 (5 bases each). There are 14 residues in the CDR3. The germline V gene has CDR1 SSHAT and CDR2 FNYEAQ (reference sequence). V dropped 5 bases and J dropped 0 bases, with 11 bases sitting between them. CDR3 loop: CASSGGPNSYEQYF. Written as DNA, the CDR3 is TGTGCCAGCAGCGGGGGACCAAACTCCTACGAGCAGTACTTC.